The present T cell receptor beta chain was sequenced within a study of glioma-infiltrating T cells after dendritic cell vaccination. Overall study context: Three intradermal dendritic cell vaccine injections were given every two weeks. General study findings and limits: Higher TCR clonality did not directly relate to longer survival.

Details on this clone: Antigen: not known.

V trimming: 3 bases; J trimming: 0 bases; junction bases outside the gene matches: 4. Germline V gene lookup returns CDR1 SGHNT and CDR2 YYREEE (reference sequence). The CDR3 is made up of 17 amino acids. The primer mix had 60 V beta and 13 J beta primers. TCRdb's table, derived via immunoSEQ multiplex PCR, lists solely in-frame clones and lacks some. The sample yields around 96,000 clones, 75% to 85% seen once. This specimen consisted of blood, obtained before dendritic cell vaccination. This sequence was found in a human donor with glioblastoma. The V and J genes are TRBV5-4 and TRBJ2-1; 12 bases map to TRBD2. DNA for the CDR3: TGTGCCAGCAGCTCAGGGACTAGCGGGCGCTCCTACAATGAGCAGTTCTTC. Translated, it gives CASSSGTSGRSYNEQFF.